These T cell receptor beta chains were read from a single sample in a study of primary melanoma T cells and metastatic recurrence. The assay was immunoSEQ multiplex PCR, and TCRdb's table has in-frame clones only and misses some. The sample includes about 1,500 clones, about three quarters of them seen just once. The sample taken for sequencing was melanoma tumor tissue. The receptors were gathered from a human donor with melanoma. The CDR3 runs from the conserved cysteine through the conserved F or W. Fields, in order: V gene, clone size, D gene, J gene, CDR3 DNA, CDR3 protein. The D gene is left open where the match is weak. Rows may omit the clone size; those that give it use once, few, many or a size class.

TRBV18,.,.,TRBJ1-1,TGTGCCAGCTCACCACTCCAGGGTTTGAACACTGAAGCTTTCTTT,CASSPLQGLNTEAFF
TRBV6-8,.,TRBD1,TRBJ1-6,TGTGCCAGCAGTGACGGACAGGGCCAAAATTCACCCCTCCACTTT,CASSDGQGQNSPLHF
TRBV11-3,.,.,TRBJ2-5,TGTGCCAGCAGCTTGGCCAGGCTAGCAAATGCCCAAGAGACCCAGTACTTC,CASSLARLANAQETQYF
TRBV11-3,few,.,TRBJ2-1,TGTGCCAGCAGCTTAAATATCGGATTGTACAATGAGCAGTTCTTC,CASSLNIGLYNEQFF
TRBV7-6,few,.,TRBJ2-5,TGTGCCAGCAGCCCAACAGGGAAAAGGCGAGAGACCCAGTACTTC,CASSPTGKRRETQYF
TRBV6-8,.,.,TRBJ2-1,TGTGCCAGCAGGGCCAGGGGTTACCAGGAGCAGTTCTTC,CASRARGYQEQFF
TRBV19,.,TRBD1,TRBJ2-2,TGTGCCAGTAGTTCCGGGACAGCGAACACCGGGGAGCTGTTTTTT,CASSSGTANTGELFF
TRBV6-8,.,TRBD2,TRBJ2-2,TGTGCCAGCAGTGATGGACTAGCGGGGCCCGAGGGCACCGGGGAGCTGTTTTTT,CASSDGLAGPEGTGELFF
TRBV5-1,.,.,TRBJ1-6,TGCGCCAGCAGCCCCAGACAAGTTCTAGATTCACCCCTCCACTTT,CASSPRQVLDSPLHF
TRBV7-6,few,.,TRBJ1-2,TGTGCCAGCAGCTTAGTGGACGGGGGCTATGGCTACACCTTC,CASSLVDGGYGYTF
TRBV7-1,few,.,TRBJ1-2,TGTGCCAGCAGCCCCGGCTACGGCGGTAGGGCTGGCTACACCTTC,CASSPGYGGRAGYTF
TRBV7-1,.,.,TRBJ2-2,TGTGCCAGCAGTCGCACAGGACAGACCACCGGGGAGCTGTTTTTT,CASSRTGQTTGELFF
TRBV1,.,.,TRBJ2-2,TGCGCCAGCAGCCAACTTGGCCGGCGAAAGAACACCGGGGAGCTGTTTTTT,CASSQLGRRKNTGELFF
TRBV15,.,TRBD1,TRBJ2-1,TGTGCCACCAGCAGAGAAGGGACAGGGGCCAATGAGCAGTTCTTC,CATSREGTGANEQFF
TRBV19,once,.,TRBJ1-5,TGTGCCAGTAGTATAGATCTGGGAAATCAGCCCCAGCATTTT,CASSIDLGNQPQHF
TRBV6-8,.,TRBD1,TRBJ1-3,TGTGCCATCAGTGCCCGCACAGGGGGCATAGGAAACACCATATATTTT,CAISARTGGIGNTIYF
TRBV7-7,.,.,TRBJ1-5,TGTGCCAGCAGCCCGGGAGGGGCTGGGCAGCCCCAGCATTTT,CASSPGGAGQPQHF
TRBV23-1,.,TRBD1,TRBJ2-7,TGCGCCAGCAGGGAGGAGACAGGGGATTACTCCGAGCAGTACTTC,CASREETGDYSEQYF
TRBV18,.,TRBD1,TRBJ2-1,TGTGCCAGCTCACTCCGGGACAGGGCGTACAATGAGCAGTTCTTC,CASSLRDRAYNEQFF
TRBV11-3,.,.,TRBJ2-5,TGTGCCAGCAGCTTAGATGTTCAGGGGCGAGAGAGGGAGACCCAGTACTTC,CASSLDVQGRERETQYF